One sample yielded the 10 T cell receptor beta chains listed below, sequenced in a study of blood T cell repertoires in COVID-19. Here immunoSEQ multiplex PCR was the method, and the copy in TCRdb shows in-frame clones only, minus some. Of more than 350,000 clones in the sample, nearly 90% are singletons; the top ten hold approximately 1.5%. The sample consisted of PBMCs or T cells enriched from blood (not recorded which). These receptors were obtained from a woman aged 18-30 years who had been exposed to COVID-19.

The genes are TRBV4-2 and TRBJ2-1; possibly TRBD2 for D (5 bases). The germline gives CDR1 LGHNA, CDR2 YNFKEQ. The CDR3 is 13 amino acids. Trimming took 5 bases from V and 7 from J, leaving 12 bases between them. DNA of the CDR3: TGTGCCAGCAGCATCCGGGGTGGGAATGAGCAGTTCTTC. Translating it yields CASSIRGGNEQFF.

This sequence joins TRBV7-2 and TRBJ2-7, with TRBD1 matching 9 bases. Trimming cost V 6 bases and J 4 bases; bases outside gene matches: 10. CDR3 size: 15 residues. Germline CDR1 is SGHTA and CDR2 is FQGNSA. The CDR3: CASSNRGLPQYEQYF. In DNA form, the CDR3 reads TGTGCCAGCAGTAACAGGGGGCTCCCCCAGTACGAGCAGTACTTC. The full variable domain, its missing parts supplied by reference TRBV7-2 and TRBJ2-7, is GAGVSQSPSNKVTEKGKDVELRCDPISGHTALYWYRQSLGQGLEFLIYFQGNSAPDKSGLPSDRFSAERTGGSVSTLTIQRTQQEDSAVYLCASSNRGLPQYEQYFGPGTRLTVT.

The rearrangement uses TRBV4-1 and TRBJ2-1; 14 positions agree with TRBD2. V gave up 4 bases and J gave up 5 bases; unmatched junction bases: 10. This CDR3 spans 18 amino acids. Germline CDR1 is MGHRA and CDR2 is YSYEKL. CDR3 loop: CASSPGWTSGGWDNEQFF. The CDR3 bases are TGCGCCAGCAGCCCGGGCTGGACTAGCGGGGGGTGGGACAATGAGCAGTTCTTC.

The chain is built from TRBV25-1 and TRBJ1-4, with a possible D match to TRBD1 (5 bases). The germline gives CDR1 MGHDK, CDR2 SYGVNS. Trimming took 5 bases from V and 0 from J, leaving 16 bases between them. The CDR3 contains 17 residues. CDR3 sequence reads: CASSLDSDPSTNEKLFF. For the CDR3, the DNA is TGTGCCAGCAGTCTAGACAGCGATCCCTCAACTAATGAAAAACTGTTTTTT.

The chain links TRBV7-9 to TRBJ1-5; D remains unclear. The CDR3 consists of 14 residues. V was cut by 5 bases and J by 1 base, with 9 bases left in between. The germline gives CDR1 SEHNR, CDR2 FQNEAQ (reference sequence). CDR3 in amino acids: CASSPLLSNQPQHF. CDR3 sequence (DNA): TGTGCCAGCAGCCCCCTTTTGAGCAATCAGCCCCAGCATTTT.

This clone was counted once. The chain recombines TRBV9 with TRBJ2-1, with D tentatively TRBD2 (5 bases). CDR3 length: 14 residues. Trimming took 0 bases from V and 7 from J, leaving 11 bases between them. Germline CDR1 reads SGDLS; CDR2 reads YYNGEE. The CDR3 DNA sequence: TGTGCCAGCAGCGTAGTCCCCGGGAATAATGAGCAGTTCTTC. Protein product: CASSVVPGNNEQFF.

The chain combines TRBV30 with TRBJ1-5, with D hard to call. The V end was cut by 0 bases, the J end by 5 bases, with 8 bases between. Looked up from germline, CDR1 is GTSNPN and CDR2 is SVGIG (reference sequence). The length of the CDR3 is 13 residues. DNA for the CDR3: TGTGCCTGGAGTGTACAGAACCATCAGCCCCAGCATTTT. Residues: CAWSVQNHQPQHF.

The chain couples TRBV19 to TRBJ1-3; D is uncertain. V lost 3 bases, J lost 0 bases, and 9 bases lay in between. This CDR3 contains 15 residues. From germline, CDR1 is LNHDA and CDR2 SQIVND (reference sequence). DNA for the CDR3: TGTGCCAGTAGTATTCTGGCTTCCTCTGGAAACACCATATATTTT. Its translation: CASSILASSGNTIYF.

The chain is built from TRBV7-8 and TRBJ1-2, with D unresolved. The CDR3 is 15 amino acids. Deletions cut 1 base from V and 5 bases from J, with 14 bases between. The germline gives CDR1 SGHVS, CDR2 FQNEAQ. In DNA, the CDR3 is TGTGCCAGCAGCTTAGAGGCGGGCCGATCTTATGGCTACACCTTC. This translates into CASSLEAGRSYGYTF.

The V call is TRBV6-5, the J call TRBJ1-1; D unresolved. Germline lookup yields CDR1 MNHEY and CDR2 SVGAGI. With 6 bases removed from V and 2 bases from J, the gap between germline ends came to 10 bases. The CDR3 runs to 13 residues. The CDR3, as DNA: TGTGCCAGCAGGCTTAGACAAAACACTGAAGCTTTCTTT. Protein: CASRLRQNTEAFF.